This T cell receptor (beta chain) was documented in a study of identical twins. This clonotype has just a few counts. cDNA carried unique molecular identifiers, and a universal primer site was added by template switching. From the 5' RACE reads, TCRdb called clonotypes with MiXCR, one entry per CDR3 protein. The sample holds nearly 650,000 distinct CDR3 sequences, 7% to 7.5% seen once. This sample also appeared in a second study, on yellow fever vaccine responses in identical twins.

The sequencing input was PBMCs. The source is a woman between 18 and 30 years old in good health.

CDR3 sequence: CASSVGGRAPDTQYF. The CDR3, as DNA: TGTGCCAGCAGCGTTGGGGGGAGGGCCCCAGATACGCAGTATTTT. This chain uses TRBV9 with TRBJ2-3; 7 positions match TRBD2. V trimming: 2 bases; J trimming: 4 bases; junction bases outside the gene matches: 7. This CDR3 is built from 15 residues. Germline V gene data show CDR1 as SGDLS and CDR2 as YYNGEE.